This T cell receptor beta chain stems from a study of T-cell memory formation after mild COVID-19. This CDR3 is 15 amino acids long. TCRdb processed the 5' RACE reads anew with MiXCR; each CDR3 protein has one entry. The repertoire includes about 180,000 distinct CDR3 sequences, about a fifth of them detected once, and roughly 4.3% sits in the top ten. In this sample, this clonotype turned up a few times. The TCR sequence derives from a man aged 18 to 29 who had mild COVID-19 (a few samples of this study predate the infection). Cell type and time point are not known. The sample comprised PBMCs or a T cell subset sorted from them (not recorded which). The V gene is TRBV21-1, the J gene TRBJ1-2. TRBV21-1 is designated a pseudogene. The CDR3 is CASSKIIGANYGYTF. Written as DNA, the CDR3 is TGTGCCAGCAGCAAAATAATAGGAGCTAACTATGGCTACACCTTC.